The 14 T cell receptor beta chains presented below share a single source sample, sequenced in a study of T cells after somatic rescue of genetic block. Generated by immunoSEQ multiplex PCR, the TCRdb table keeps only in-frame clones and is missing some. The sample consists of fewer than 150,000 clones, 75% to 95% of them appearing once. Material for sequencing was peripheral blood mononuclear cells (PBMCs). The source is a woman under 30.

In DNA form, the CDR3 reads TGTGCCAGCAGCTTAGGGCAGGGAGACATTCAGTACTTC. Translating it yields CASSLGQGDIQYF. The chain joins TRBV7-7 to TRBJ2-4, with D perhaps TRBD1 or TRBD2 (5 bases each). V lost 1 base to trimming and J lost 8 bases, with 9 bases between them. CDR1 is SSHAT and CDR2 is FNYEAQ in the germline V gene (reference sequence). The CDR3 loop spans 13 amino acids. Variable domain in full (rest from reference TRBV7-7 and TRBJ2-4): GAGVSQSPRYKVTKRGQDVTLRCDPISSHATLYWYQQALGQGPEFLTYFNYEAQPDKSGLPSDRFSAERPEGSISTLTIQRTEQRDSAMYRCASSLGQGDIQYFGAGTRLSVL.

The genes are TRBV5-4 and TRBJ1-3; D perhaps matches TRBD1 (6 bases). From germline, CDR1 is SGHNT and CDR2 YYREEE (reference sequence). The CDR3 is 16 amino acids. The germline V and J ends were trimmed by 2 bases and 2 bases, with 14 bases remaining between them. In DNA form, the CDR3 reads TGTGCCAGCAGCTTCCGGGCACAGGGAACTGGAAACACCATATATTTT. Translating gives CASSFRAQGTGNTIYF.

This rearrangement joins TRBV19 to TRBJ2-2; 8 bases line up with TRBD1. CDR3 length: 15 residues. The V and J ends lost 7 bases and 1 base, in that order; junction bases with no gene match: 5. Germline CDR1 LNHDA, CDR2 SQIVND (reference sequence). In DNA form, the CDR3 reads TGTGCCAGTAAACAGGGGGTCCTGAACACCGGGGAGCTGTTTTTT. This gives the protein CASKQGVLNTGELFF. The full variable domain, completed using reference TRBV19 and TRBJ2-2, is DGGITQSPKYLFRKEGQNVTLSCEQNLNHDAMYWYRQDPGQGLRLIYYSQIVNDFQKGDIAEGYSVSREKKESFPLTVTSAQKNPTAFYLCASKQGVLNTGELFFGEGSRLTVL.

The V gene is TRBV7-3, the J gene TRBJ2-2; the D gene is possibly TRBD2 (5 bases). Germline values: CDR1 SGHTA, CDR2 FQGTGA. The CDR3 consists of 14 residues. V lost 5 bases, J lost 7 bases, and 14 bases lay in between. For the CDR3, the DNA is TGTGCCAGCAGCCCCCTTGACGGACTCGGGGAGCTGTTTTTT. This encodes CASSPLDGLGELFF.

V is TRBV18 and J is TRBJ1-2; D is unclear. The V end lost 2 bases, the J end lost 2 bases, and 6 bases lay between the germline ends. Looked up from germline, CDR1 is KGHSH and CDR2 is LQKENI. The CDR3 runs to 13 residues. The CDR3 DNA reads as TGTGCCAGCTCACCAACCGACAACTATGGCTACACCTTC. This codes for CASSPTDNYGYTF.

This rearrangement joins TRBV6-4 to TRBJ2-7; 8 bases agree with TRBD1. This CDR3 has 16 amino acids. V shed 3 bases, J shed 4 bases, and the junction held 11 bases outside the gene matches. Germline V CDR1 and CDR2: MRHNA, SNTAGT. Here the CDR3 DNA reads TGTGCCAGCAGTGAAGGCTATGGACAGGGACTGTACGAGCAGTACTTC. Translated: CASSEGYGQGLYEQYF.

The gene calls are TRBV18 and TRBJ1-5; the D is unclear. Trimming stripped 1 base from V and 1 base from J, with 8 bases between. CDR3 length: 15 residues. Per germline, CDR1 KGHSH and CDR2 LQKENI. This CDR3 is CASSPQEGSNQPQHF. For the CDR3, the DNA is TGTGCCAGCTCACCACAGGAGGGAAGCAATCAGCCCCAGCATTTT.

This sequence joins TRBV6-1 and TRBJ1-5, with 7 bases aligning to TRBD1. Germline CDR1 MNHNS, CDR2 SASEGT. The CDR3 consists of 14 residues. With V trimmed by 7 bases and J by 2 bases, 5 bases remained unmatched. The CDR3 coding sequence is TGTGCCAGCATAGAAGGACAGGGCAATCAGCCCCAGCATTTT. Translation: CASIEGQGNQPQHF.

The rearrangement links TRBV7-2 to TRBJ1-5; D gene uncertain. The ends were cut back, 5 bases at V and 6 bases at J, with 11 bases in the middle. Germline assignment: CDR1 SGHTA and CDR2 FQGNSA. This CDR3 comprises 13 residues. The CDR3 here is CASSPGNLQPQHF. CDR3 bases: TGTGCCAGCAGCCCAGGTAATCTTCAGCCCCAGCATTTT.

This sequence joins TRBV7-2 and TRBJ2-7, with 8 bases identical to TRBD1. Germline CDR1 is SGHTA and CDR2 is FQGNSA. The CDR3 loop spans 15 amino acids. The trim removed 1 base at V and 1 base at J, leaving 3 bases unmatched. CDR3 nucleotide sequence: TGTGCCAGCAGCTTAGGGACAGGGTCATCCTACGAGCAGTACTTC. This gives the protein CASSLGTGSSYEQYF.

The rearrangement links TRBV5-6 to TRBJ1-5; perhaps TRBD1 as D (6 bases). V lost 4 bases and J 7 bases, leaving 9 bases between the germline ends. The CDR3 contains 12 residues. CDR1 is SGHDT and CDR2 is YYEEEE in the germline V gene. The DNA for the CDR3 is TGTGCCAGCAGCCTCAGGGGACAGCCCCAGCATTTT. Translation gives CASSLRGQPQHF.

This clone showed up just a few times. V gene TRBV6-5 combines with J gene TRBJ2-3, with D possibly matching TRBD1 (7 bases). Trimming left V 5 bases short and J 11 bases short, with 17 bases between. CDR3 length: 13 residues. Germline V gene sequence: CDR1 MNHEY, CDR2 SVGAGI. CDR3 region: CASSQGGSQGQYF. DNA for the CDR3: TGTGCCAGCAGTCAGGGGGGCTCCCAGGGGCAGTATTTT.

V and J are TRBV30 and TRBJ1-2; D gene uncertain. Germline V gene sequence: CDR1 GTSNPN, CDR2 SVGIG (reference sequence). The CDR3 has 13 amino acids. The V end lost 4 bases, the J end lost 3 bases, and 12 bases lay between the germline ends. DNA of the CDR3: TGTGCCTGGATAGAGGGTAAAGACTATGGCTACACCTTC. Protein: CAWIEGKDYGYTF. Supplemented by reference TRBV30 and TRBJ1-2, the full variable domain reads SQTIHQWPATLVQPVGSPLSLECTVEGTSNPNLYWYRQAAGRGLQLLFYSVGIGQISSEVPQNLSASRPQDRQFILSSKKLLLSDSGFYLCAWIEGKDYGYTFGSGTRLTVV.

This sequence joins TRBV19 and TRBJ1-5, with D possibly being TRBD1 (5 bases). This CDR3 contains 19 residues. Germline CDR1 LNHDA, CDR2 SQIVND (reference sequence). V was trimmed by 6 bases and J by 0 bases, leaving 24 bases between them. CDR3 bases: TGTGCCAGTAGGGCCGAACAGGCCGCCCTGGGGTATAGCAATCAGCCCCAGCATTTT. This sequence encodes CASRAEQAALGYSNQPQHF.